Each of the 21 T cell receptor beta chains below was sequenced from the same sample in a study of shared clonotypes between healthy human individuals. Libraries were prepared by immunoSEQ multiplex PCR; TCRdb keeps only in-frame clonotypes and omits some of them. The sample contains millions of clones, approximately 93% of which appear only once. The sample taken for sequencing was naive CD4+ T cells from PBMCs. Subset defined: CD45RA+ positively selected. The receptors here all came from a man between 18 and 29 years old in good health. Some clones in this sample may be carry-over from other donors' samples.

This chain connects TRBV7-9 to TRBJ1-2; TRBD1 might be the D (6 bases). The CDR3 spans 15 residues. Germline loops: CDR1 SEHNR, CDR2 FQNEAQ (reference sequence). Trimming shortened V by 5 bases and J by 2 bases, and 15 bases separated the two germline ends. The CDR3, as DNA: TGTGCCAGCAGCCAAGAGAAAGGGGGGAACTATGGCTACACCTTC. This encodes CASSQEKGGNYGYTF.

V gene TRBV28 combines with J gene TRBJ1-5, with D unclear. The CDR3 covers 13 residues. Trimming took 7 bases from V and 3 from J, leaving 10 bases between them. Germline V gives CDR1 MDHEN, CDR2 SYDVKM. CDR3 DNA: TGTGCCAGCATTAGTGGCGACAATCAGCCCCAGCATTTT. This gives the protein CASISGDNQPQHF.

This clone was seen a handful of times. At the DNA level, this CDR3 is encoded by other sequences in the same sample as well. The DNA for the CDR3 is TGCGCCAGCAGCTCGGACAGAATGAACACTGAAGCTTTCTTT. The encoded protein is CASSSDRMNTEAFF. The rearrangement joins TRBV5-1 to TRBJ1-1, with TRBD1 as a possible D gene (6 bases). Trimming pared 3 bases from V and 0 bases from J, leaving 9 bases between. Germline V lookup: CDR1 SGHRS, CDR2 YFSETQ. The CDR3 runs 14 residues. The whole variable domain, filled in from reference TRBV5-1 and TRBJ1-1, reads KAGVTQTPRYLIKTRGQQVTLSCSPISGHRSVSWYQQTPGQGLQFLFEYFSETQRNKGNFPGRFSGRQFSNSRSEMNVSTLELGDSALYLCASSSDRMNTEAFFGQGTRLTVV.

The gene calls are TRBV9 and TRBJ2-2; 9 positions match TRBD1. The CDR3 covers 15 residues. In germline, CDR1 is SGDLS, CDR2 YYNGEE. Trimming cost V 3 bases and J 7 bases; bases outside gene matches: 7. The CDR3 protein is CASSAPTGGGGELFF. Written as DNA, the CDR3 is TGTGCCAGCAGCGCCCCAACAGGGGGCGGCGGGGAGCTGTTTTTT.

In nucleotides, the CDR3 is TGCGCCAGCAGTGATGGGCAGGGCCAGGAAGCTTTCTTT. Residues: CASSDGQGQEAFF. V usage is TRBV10-1 and J usage is TRBJ1-1, with D possibly being TRBD1 (5 bases). The CDR3 runs to 13 residues. Looked up from germline, CDR1 is WNHNN and CDR2 is SYGVQD (reference sequence). V lost 3 bases, J lost 8 bases, and 13 bases lay in between.

The chain employs TRBV5-6 and TRBJ1-4; 8 bases line up with TRBD1. Germline CDR1 and CDR2: SGHDT and YYEEEE. The CDR3 runs to 13 residues. Trimming took 4 bases from V and 7 from J; bases not matched to a gene: 3. CDR3 nucleotides: TGTGCCAGCAGCGTCAGGGGGCGTGAAAAACTGTTTTTT. Protein sequence: CASSVRGREKLFF.

This chain joins TRBV15 and TRBJ2-2; 10 bases fit TRBD2. The CDR3 spans 18 residues. Germline V gene sequence: CDR1 LNHNV, CDR2 YYDKDF (reference sequence). The V segment lost 0 bases and the J segment 2 bases; nucleotides outside the gene matches: 6. CDR3 residues: CATSRESSGSSNTGELFF. CDR3 sequence (DNA): TGTGCCACCAGCAGAGAGTCTAGCGGGAGTAGCAACACCGGGGAGCTGTTTTTT.

The rearrangement uses TRBV11-2 and TRBJ2-3, with 9 bases lining up with TRBD2. The germline V gene has CDR1 SGHAT and CDR2 FQNNGV. V lost 3 bases, J lost 2 bases, and 6 bases stayed unmatched. This CDR3 spans 16 amino acids. The CDR3 bases are TGTGCCAGCAGCTTGGGGGGACTAGCCAACACAGATACGCAGTATTTT. As protein: CASSLGGLANTDTQYF.

V is TRBV5-1 and J is TRBJ1-5; D is unclear. Germline V gene data show CDR1 as SGHRS and CDR2 as YFSETQ. This CDR3 is 14 amino acids long. The V gene lost 0 bases and the J gene lost 2 bases, with 6 bases spanning the gap. The CDR3 coding sequence is TGCGCCAGCAGCTTGGCCACGGGCAATCAGCCCCAGCATTTT. Encoded protein: CASSLATGNQPQHF.

The chain is built from TRBV9 and TRBJ1-4; a possible D gene is TRBD1 (6 bases). The V end was cut by 4 bases, the J end by 12 bases, with 16 bases between. The germline CDR1 and CDR2 sequences are SGDLS and YYNGEE. The CDR3 spans 13 residues. This CDR3 is CASSPRAGGQLFF. CDR3 in DNA: TGTGCCAGCAGCCCCAGAGCTGGGGGGCAACTGTTTTTT. Full variable domain (rest looked up from reference TRBV9 and TRBJ1-4): DSGVTQTPKHLITATGQRVTLRCSPRSGDLSVYWYQQSLDQGLQFLIQYYNGEERAKGNILERFSAQQFPDLHSELNLSSLELGDSALYFCASSPRAGGQLFFGSGTQLSVL.

The chain recombines TRBV9 with TRBJ2-7, with unresolved D. Between the trimmed V and J ends, which lost 3 bases and 6 bases, there was a span of 13 bases. The CDR3 length is 13 residues. Germline values: CDR1 SGDLS, CDR2 YYNGEE. Here the CDR3 DNA reads TGTGCCAGCAGCGCCCGGGTTCTTACCGAGCAGTACTTC. As protein: CASSARVLTEQYF.

The chain links TRBV27 to TRBJ1-1; the match to TRBD1 covers 7 bases. After removal of 3 bases from V and 5 bases from J, the junction contained 3 bases not matched to a gene. The germline V gene encodes CDR1 MNHEY and CDR2 SMNVEV (reference sequence). This CDR3 spans 13 amino acids. CDR3 nucleotide sequence: TGTGCCAGCAGTTTCACAGGGGTTACTGAAGCTTTCTTT. It specifies CASSFTGVTEAFF.

This chain links TRBV2 with TRBJ2-7, with TRBD1 identical over 9 bases. V was clipped by 7 bases and J by 0 bases; unmatched bases: 4. The CDR3 runs 14 residues. Germline V gene data show CDR1 as SNHLY and CDR2 as FYNNEI. The CDR3 DNA follows: TGTGCCAGCAAACGACAGGGGGACTCCTACGAGCAGTACTTC. Amino acid sequence: CASKRQGDSYEQYF.

This chain uses TRBV5-1 with TRBJ2-7, with a tentative D call TRBD2 (6 bases). Germline values: CDR1 SGHRS, CDR2 YFSETQ. Trimming took 4 bases from V and 4 from J, leaving 15 bases between them. The CDR3 sequence is 14 residues long. For the CDR3, the DNA is TGCGCCAGCAGCGATGCGGGGTTGAGTTACGAGCAGTACTTC. This codes for CASSDAGLSYEQYF. Based on the CDR3 plus reference TRBV5-1 and TRBJ2-7, the full variable domain is KAGVTQTPRYLIKTRGQQVTLSCSPISGHRSVSWYQQTPGQGLQFLFEYFSETQRNKGNFPGRFSGRQFSNSRSEMNVSTLELGDSALYLCASSDAGLSYEQYFGPGTRLTVT.

The chain has TRBV28 and TRBJ1-2; the D is unclear. The germline V gene has CDR1 MDHEN and CDR2 SYDVKM. Deletions cut 5 bases from V and 5 bases from J, with 15 bases between. This CDR3 has 14 residues. CDR3 coding DNA: TGTGCCAGCAGTCTAGATCAAACCGGGTATGGCTACACCTTC. Protein: CASSLDQTGYGYTF.

The genes are TRBV5-1 and TRBJ2-1; the match to TRBD2 covers 14 bases. The ends lost 3 bases at V and 3 bases at J; junction bases unmatched: 8. Germline V gene lookup returns CDR1 SGHRS and CDR2 YFSETQ. The CDR3 sequence is 18 residues long. This CDR3 reads CASSSLGTSGRSYNEQFF. The DNA of the CDR3 is TGCGCCAGCAGCTCTCTAGGGACTAGCGGGAGAAGCTACAATGAGCAGTTCTTC. Full variable domain (remainder filled in from reference TRBV5-1 and TRBJ2-1): KAGVTQTPRYLIKTRGQQVTLSCSPISGHRSVSWYQQTPGQGLQFLFEYFSETQRNKGNFPGRFSGRQFSNSRSEMNVSTLELGDSALYLCASSSLGTSGRSYNEQFFGPGTRLTVL.

The rearrangement uses TRBV18 and TRBJ2-7, with a tentative D call TRBD1 (5 bases). Germline loops: CDR1 KGHSH, CDR2 LQKENI. The length of the CDR3 is 15 residues. Trimming stripped 2 bases from V and 3 bases from J, with 14 bases between. The CDR3 spells CASSPNQGSRYEQYF. The CDR3 DNA reads as TGTGCCAGCTCACCAAACCAGGGCAGCCGCTACGAGCAGTACTTC.

This clone was counted once. The CDR3 DNA sequence: TGTGCCAGCTCACCTACTACAGGGGGCTGGTATGGCTACACCTTC. It codes for CASSPTTGGWYGYTF. The genes are TRBV18 and TRBJ1-2; 9 bases are shared with TRBD1. Trimming cost V 3 bases and J 5 bases; bases outside gene matches: 7. CDR3 size: 15 residues. Germline lookup yields CDR1 KGHSH and CDR2 LQKENI.

In its sample, this clone was seen a few times. The chain joins TRBV18 to TRBJ1-5, with D possibly being TRBD1 (5 bases). The CDR3 runs 13 residues. V lost 6 bases to trimming and J lost 7 bases, with 13 bases between them. Germline CDR1 reads KGHSH; CDR2 reads LQKENI. This CDR3 is CASSAGAEQPQHF. DNA for the CDR3: TGTGCCAGCTCGGCCGGGGCCGAACAGCCCCAGCATTTT.

This rearrangement joins TRBV5-4 to TRBJ2-7; 7 positions match TRBD1. The CDR3 is made up of 14 amino acids. Germline CDR1 and CDR2: SGHNT and YYREEE (reference sequence). With 5 bases clipped from V and 2 bases from J, the junction kept 7 bases outside the gene matches. The CDR3 is CASSTRDSTYEQYF. CDR3 in DNA: TGTGCCAGCAGTACCCGGGACAGCACCTACGAGCAGTACTTC.

This clone was seen once. The chain recombines TRBV7-2 with TRBJ2-7, with a weak D call TRBD2 (5 bases). V lost 1 base and J 2 bases, leaving 12 bases between the germline ends. The CDR3 runs 15 residues. Germline V gives CDR1 SGHTA, CDR2 FQGNSA. The CDR3 loop reads CASSLDGNLPYEQYF. In nucleotides, the CDR3 is TGTGCCAGCAGCTTAGACGGGAACCTGCCCTACGAGCAGTACTTC.